This T cell receptor (beta chain) was obtained from a study of spatial heterogeneity in lung cancer (dated by TCRdb to the late 2010s). General notes on the study: More beta-chain than alpha-chain transcripts were consistently detected, likely reflecting higher beta-chain transcript abundance. TCR transcript counts in tumor regions correlated strongly with a T cell transcriptional module score from matched bulk RNA-seq. Both alpha and beta chains were TCR-sequenced in samples taken at surgery, namely 220 tumor regions, around 61 matched nontumor lung samples and 55 to 60 PBMC samples. TCR repertoire features were related to nonsynonymous mutation counts determined by whole-exome sequencing of tumor tissue. In the raw uncorrected reads, each unique combination of TCR and UMI appeared more than ten times on average. In non-small cell lung cancer, the study made a quantitative comparison of TCR alpha and beta repertoires among multiple tumor regions, matched nontumor lung and blood.

Including the terminal cysteine and phenylalanine, the CDR3 comprises 16 residues. Left in the record is the CDR3 DNA by itself, 48 bases read in frame from the first base. Trimming leaves V shorter by 6 bases and J shorter by 4 bases, with the junction holding 7 bases beyond the gene matches. Per the germline V gene (reference sequence), MNHEY is the CDR1 and SMNVEV is the CDR2. The method was 5' RACE. Sequencing relied on a NextSeq 500. The TCR library protocol attached a unique molecular identifier to each TCR cDNA molecule to allow correction of PCR and sequencing errors. From the authors' description of their analysis: TCR identification, UMI-based error correction and CDR3 extraction were all carried out with Decombinator tools. Expanded TCRs were defined as those above a frequency of 2 per 1,000, corresponding to the top 1% of the tumor frequency distribution. Expanded tumor TCRs statistically deemed absent (corrected P<0.05) from at least one tumor region were classed as regional, and all other expanded tumor TCRs were classed as ubiquitous. Renyi diversity was calculated using the R vegan package after each repertoire was subsampled 100 times to 5,000 TCRs. CDR3 similarity networks were constructed using string-kernel similarity of amino acid triplets, with links drawn between CDR3s whose pairwise similarity was above 0.82. Clones were called with MiXCR by TCRdb after fastp trimmed the public reads at Q25, and only in-frame beta chains were retained. Every distinct CDR3 protein forms one entry, paired with its most common genes and DNA. The V and J calls shown here were made by TCRdb, not taken from the authors' results. Across this sample there are 13,000 or so distinct CDR3 sequences, with 2.5% to 3.5% seen only once. In total, the top ten clones hold roughly 17% of the sample.

Paper-wide results and their limitations: TCR-seq coverage of tumor T cells was estimated at only 5.5% to 8.5% for alpha chains and around 14% for beta chains. Counts of ubiquitous and regional expanded TCRs were found to correlate with counts of ubiquitous and regional nonsynonymous mutations, respectively. The tumor nonsynonymous mutation count correlated with the number of expanded alpha and beta TCRs within the tumor. Confirming at a functional level the hypothesis that regional TCRs recognize regional mutations was considered to require additional single-cell paired TCR alpha and beta sequencing.

The label giving this sample's time point can be read as: sample taken at primary tumor resection. Donors were around 69 patients with early-stage, untreated non-small cell lung cancer from the lung TRACERx cohort. Whole RNA extracted from tumor and nontumor lung tissue, or from cryopreserved PBMC samples, was used for TCR sequencing without cell sorting. Only patients for whom sufficient RNA was available from at least two tumor regions were selected for TCR sequencing. Tumor and adjacent nontumor lung specimens were reviewed by a lung pathologist before selection. The table lists this clonotype with many counts. There is no known antigen for this receptor. No clone much larger than this one lies a single base away; base qualities are absent.

The chain employs TRBV27 and TRBJ2-1, and 12 junction bases match TRBD2. The receptor was isolated from a male donor with early-stage non-small cell lung cancer. The source was lung tumor tissue, collected at surgery. CDR3 sequence: CASSRPGLAGYNEQFF. The nucleotides read TGTGCCAGCAGCCGACCGGGACTAGCGGGTTACAATGAGCAGTTCTTC.